Listed below are T cell receptor beta chains from one sample, sequenced in a study of blood T cell repertoires in COVID-19. The repertoire was sequenced with immunoSEQ multiplex PCR; TCRdb's copy has only in-frame clones and lacks some. Of some 160,000 clones listed, 88% are singletons. Sequencing was performed on peripheral blood. The receptors shown here come from a man in his fifties or sixties who had recovered from COVID-19. CDR3s include the opening cysteine and the closing phenylalanine or tryptophan. D genes are given only for firm matches. Only some rows state a clone size, as once, few, many or a class for expanded clones.

v_call	clone_size	d_call	cdr3_length	j_call	cdr3_aa	cdr3_nt
TRBV5-1	-	-	14	TRBJ1-6	CASSVGVDNSPLHF	TGCGCCAGCAGCGTAGGGGTGGATAATTCACCCCTCCACTTT
TRBV19	-	TRBD1	11	TRBJ1-2	CASNNRGRHTF	TGTGCCAGTAATAACAGGGGGCGCCACACCTTC
TRBV9	-	-	15	TRBJ2-1	CASSEAPGTYNEQFF	TGTGCCAGCAGCGAGGCCCCGGGAACCTACAATGAGCAGTTCTTC
TRBV7-2	-	-	17	TRBJ2-4	CASSLVLGGLAKNIQYF	TGTGCCAGCAGCTTAGTTCTGGGCGGACTAGCCAAAAACATTCAGTACTTC
TRBV18	-	-	15	TRBJ1-3	CASSPTVSSGNTIYF	TGTGCCAGCTCACCCACAGTCTCCTCTGGAAACACCATATATTTT
TRBV27	-	-	14	TRBJ1-5	CASSPGTSNQPQHF	TGTGCCAGCAGTCCCGGGACAAGCAATCAGCCCCAGCATTTT
TRBV6-6	-	TRBD2	16	TRBJ2-7	CASSPGGGSHPYEQYF	TGTGCCAGCAGCCCCGGAGGCGGGAGTCACCCCTACGAGCAGTACTTC
TRBV4-3	-	TRBD2	16	TRBJ2-1	CASSQALGGSRDEQFF	TGCGCCAGCAGCCAAGCCCTGGGCGGGAGTAGGGATGAGCAGTTCTTC
TRBV7-9	-	-	14	TRBJ1-1	CASSLAGEVAEAFF	TGTGCCAGCAGCTTAGCAGGGGAGGTGGCTGAAGCTTTCTTT
TRBV5-6	-	TRBD2	14	TRBJ2-7	CASTSGRSSYEQYF	TGTGCCAGCACTAGCGGGAGGAGCTCCTACGAGCAGTACTTC
TRBV30	-	TRBD2	16	TRBJ2-1	CAWSTNLGLAGGPGFF	TGTGCCTGGAGTACGAACCTAGGACTAGCGGGGGGTCCTGGGTTCTTC
TRBV11-2	-	TRBD2	14	TRBJ2-7	CASSSGRQAYEQYF	TGTGCCAGCAGCTCCGGGAGGCAGGCTTACGAGCAGTACTTC
TRBV7-2	-	-	15	TRBJ1-2	CASSPSGAELYGYTF	TGTGCCAGCAGTCCTTCTGGGGCAGAACTATATGGCTACACCTTC
TRBV6-8	-	TRBD1	16	TRBJ2-3	CASTHIQGIFPDTQYF	TGTGCCAGCACCCATATACAGGGGATTTTCCCAGATACGCAGTATTTT
TRBV7-2	-	TRBD1	15	TRBJ1-2	CASSSYGQGNYGYTF	TGTGCCAGCAGCTCCTACGGACAGGGGAACTATGGCTACACCTTC
TRBV28	-	TRBD1	16	TRBJ1-4	CASSSPGQANNEKLFF	TGTGCCAGCAGTTCTCCGGGACAGGCCAATAATGAAAAACTGTTTTTT
TRBV19	few	TRBD1	14	TRBJ2-7	CASSPRDRGLKQYF	TGTGCCAGTAGTCCCCGGGACAGGGGGCTTAAGCAGTACTTC
TRBV21-1	-	-	15	TRBJ1-2	CASSKAPGTSYGYTF	TGTGCCAGCAGCAAAGCGCCTGGGACTTCCTATGGCTACACCTTC
TRBV7-9	few	-	13	TRBJ2-3	CASGGSSTDTQYF	TGTGCCTCCGGGGGTTCTAGCACAGATACGCAGTATTTT
TRBV6-5	-	TRBD1	15	TRBJ2-7	CASRIRDRSTYEQYF	TGTGCCAGCAGGATCCGGGACAGGAGTACCTACGAGCAGTACTTC
TRBV28	once	-	15	TRBJ2-5	CASSFILGLQETQYF	TGTGCCAGCAGTTTTATTTTGGGGCTACAAGAGACCCAGTACTTC
TRBV7-2	-	TRBD2	16	TRBJ2-1	CASSSFRTSVSNEQFF	TGTGCCAGCAGCTCCTTCCGGACTAGCGTGAGCAATGAGCAGTTCTTC
TRBV5-1	-	TRBD1	17	TRBJ1-4	CASSLDRGGGTNEKLFF	TGCGCCAGCAGCTTGGACAGGGGGGGTGGAACTAATGAAAAACTGTTTTTT
TRBV5-1	-	TRBD1	15	TRBJ1-2	CASSLVPGQPYGYTF	TGCGCCAGCAGCTTGGTCCCGGGACAGCCATATGGCTACACCTTC
TRBV27	-	-	14	TRBJ2-7	CASNRRGGIYEQYF	TGTGCCAGTAATAGGCGGGGAGGTATCTACGAGCAGTACTTC